A single sample gave rise to the 12 T cell receptor beta chains below, sequenced in a study of blood T cell repertoires in COVID-19. This table comes from immunoSEQ multiplex PCR, and its TCRdb copy is limited to in-frame clones, with some not included. In the table there are about 120,000 clones, approximately 87% of which are singletons. Sequencing was carried out using peripheral blood. The receptor set was obtained from a woman in her forties or fifties with acute or convalescent COVID-19.

J is TRBJ2-4 and V is TRBV11-2; D call uncertain. The CDR3 runs to 12 residues. V was shortened by 3 bases and J by 7 bases, with 7 bases between the two germline ends. Germline V CDR1 and CDR2: SGHAT, FQNNGV. The CDR3 reads CASSLGENIQYF. The CDR3 DNA follows: TGTGCCAGCAGCTTGGGCGAGAACATTCAGTACTTC.

This clone came up once. This chain joins TRBV7-6 and TRBJ2-5; 8 bases agree with TRBD2. V shed 3 bases and J 7 bases; nucleotides not matched to a gene: 10. The germline CDR1 and CDR2 sequences are SGHVS and FNYEAQ. CDR3 length: 15 amino acids. The CDR3 nucleotides read TGTGCCAGCAGCTTTGGGCAGGGGCTAGCGGGGACCCAGTACTTC. This codes for CASSFGQGLAGTQYF.

J is TRBJ1-3 and V is TRBV5-1, with D possibly being TRBD1 (5 bases). CDR3 length: 16 amino acids. The germline V and J ends were trimmed by 4 bases and 2 bases, with 16 bases remaining between them. Germline V gene sequence: CDR1 SGHRS, CDR2 YFSETQ. CDR3 protein: CASSSMPAGTGNTIYF. The CDR3 DNA reads TGCGCCAGCAGCAGTATGCCCGCAGGGACTGGAAACACCATATATTTT. The variable domain in full, with the rest retrieved from reference TRBV5-1 and TRBJ1-3, is KAGVTQTPRYLIKTRGQQVTLSCSPISGHRSVSWYQQTPGQGLQFLFEYFSETQRNKGNFPGRFSGRQFSNSRSEMNVSTLELGDSALYLCASSSMPAGTGNTIYFGEGSWLTVV.

V and J are TRBV2 and TRBJ1-5; D unresolved. This CDR3 has 14 residues. V was shortened by 4 bases and J by 3 bases, with 10 bases between the two germline ends. CDR1 and CDR2 (germline): SNHLY, FYNNEI. The CDR3 DNA sequence: TGTGCCAGCAGTGCGGGTTTTAACAATCAGCCCCAGCATTTT. It translates to CASSAGFNNQPQHF.

This chain joins TRBV19 and TRBJ1-6; 7 nucleotides line up with TRBD1. The J segment lost 0 bases and the V segment lost 6 bases, leaving 8 bases of the junction unmatched. In germline, CDR1 is LNHDA, CDR2 SQIVND (reference sequence). This CDR3 has 17 residues. The CDR3 is CASRSDRASSYNSPLHF. The CDR3 DNA is TGTGCCAGTAGGTCAGACAGGGCGAGCTCCTATAATTCACCCCTCCACTTT.

The chain recombines TRBV18 with TRBJ1-2; D remains unclear. This CDR3 is 16 amino acids long. Germline V gives CDR1 KGHSH, CDR2 LQKENI. Trimming shortened V by 3 bases and J by 8 bases, and 22 bases separated the two germline ends. CDR3 region: CASSPSNVDPQRGYTF. The CDR3 DNA is TGTGCCAGCTCACCGAGCAATGTGGACCCGCAGCGGGGCTACACCTTC.

The chain couples TRBV5-1 to TRBJ1-2, with 8 nucleotides matching TRBD1. This CDR3 has 13 residues. The J segment lost 7 bases and the V segment lost 4 bases, leaving 6 bases of the junction unmatched. Looked up from germline, CDR1 is SGHRS and CDR2 is YFSETQ. In nucleotides, the CDR3 is TGCGCCAGCAGCCGCGGACAGGGCGTTGGCTACACCTTC. Translated, it gives CASSRGQGVGYTF.

The chain links TRBV7-9 to TRBJ2-1; 8 bases match TRBD2. The germline CDR1 and CDR2 sequences are SEHNR and FQNEAQ (reference sequence). V trimming: 2 bases; J trimming: 8 bases; junction bases outside the gene matches: 5. This CDR3 is 14 amino acids long. CDR3: CASSLNSGTDEQFF. The CDR3, as DNA: TGTGCCAGCAGCTTAAATAGCGGGACGGATGAGCAGTTCTTC.

Remarks on this clone: This sample also contains other DNA sequences that code for the same CDR3. The genes are TRBV11-2 and TRBJ1-2; no firm D call. CDR3 length equals 14 residues. Trimming took 1 base from V and 2 from J, leaving 8 bases between them. The germline gives CDR1 SGHAT, CDR2 FQNNGV. CDR3: CASSLGGANYGYTF. CDR3 coding DNA: TGTGCCAGCAGCTTAGGCGGCGCCAACTATGGCTACACCTTC.

The chain combines TRBV5-1 with TRBJ1-2; D unresolved. Trimming took off 4 bases at V and 4 bases at J, with 14 bases between the two ends. Germline loops: CDR1 SGHRS, CDR2 YFSETQ. The CDR3 covers 14 residues. As DNA, the CDR3 is TGCGCCAGCAGCCCTGGAGCACCCGTCTATGGCTACACCTTC. As protein: CASSPGAPVYGYTF.

This clone was recorded once. The chain recombines TRBV5-1 with TRBJ2-3, with 7 bases lining up with TRBD1. The CDR3 contains 14 residues. Germline trimming cut 4 bases from V and 4 bases from J; bases unmatched to any gene: 6. Germline V gene lookup returns CDR1 SGHRS and CDR2 YFSETQ. The CDR3 sequence: CASSTYDRADTQYF. Here the CDR3 DNA reads TGCGCCAGCAGCACTTACGACAGGGCAGATACGCAGTATTTT.

This clone was recorded only once. This rearrangement joins TRBV29-1 to TRBJ2-7, with 7 bases aligning to TRBD1. Germline V lookup: CDR1 SQVTM, CDR2 ANQGSEA. The CDR3 length is 11 residues. Unmatched junction bases numbered 3, after V lost 4 bases and J lost 6 bases. The CDR3 DNA reads TGCAGCGTTGGACAGGGCGGCGAGCAGTACTTC. Translation: CSVGQGGEQYF.